The clone carrying this TCR beta chain appeared once. Participant age was roughly 18 to 90 years, and participants resided in roughly 25 US areas. As originally analysed: Estimated nucleated cell counts came from reference gene primer amplification. The assay was immunoSEQ multiplex PCR, and TCRdb's table has in-frame clones only and misses some. Clone size and the V and J calls come from that table; the DNA yielded D and trimming. Of about 210,000 clones listed, around 81% are singletons. The entry originates in a study of blood T cell repertoires in COVID-19. Study in general: Samples taken during acute and convalescent COVID-19 were collected in the United States, Italy and Spain. Sample material is recorded as cDNA or gDNA derived from T cells, B-cell-depleted T cells, or PBMCs.

The CDR3 contains 14 residues. V lost 3 bases and J lost 0, with 9 bases in between. The germline V gene has CDR1 SGHRS and CDR2 YFSETQ. The origin of this receptor is a woman in her fifties or sixties with acute COVID-19. The chain uses TRBV5-1 and TRBJ1-1; maybe TRBD1 (5 bases). Sequencing used PBMCs or T cells enriched from blood (not recorded which). In DNA, the CDR3 is TGCGCCAGCAGCTCCTCGACAGTGAACACTGAAGCTTTCTTT. It codes for CASSSSTVNTEAFF.